This TCR beta chain stems from a study of identical twins. Study-level points and caveats: Fewer insertions characterized abundant cord blood beta clonotypes, whereas memory repertoires showed none.

TCRdb re-analysed the 5' RACE reads in MiXCR, keeping a single row per CDR3 protein. This table has 400,000 to 500,000 distinct CDR3 sequences, around a sixth appearing once. This clonotype was found a few times. Antigen: not known. This TCR was recovered from a man aged 50 or older in good health. The sequencing sample was made of naive T cells sorted from blood.

CDR3 sequence reads: CSVRTRGTDTQYF. CDR3 DNA sequence: TGCAGCGTACGGACCCGGGGCACAGATACGCAGTATTTT. The rearrangement joins TRBV29-1 to TRBJ2-3; no definite D call. Looked up from germline, CDR1 is SQVTM and CDR2 is ANQGSEA. Trimming left V 6 bases short and J 1 base short, with 11 bases between. This CDR3 has 13 residues.